This T cell receptor beta chain was recovered during a study of OX40 agonist ivuxolimab in advanced cancers. Enrollment shut out patients with autoimmune disease history or systemic immunosuppression. Assay used: immunoSEQ multiplex PCR; TCRdb lists only in-frame clones, some missing. The sample includes about 50,000 clones, roughly 91% seen only once; the top ten take approximately 24%. Germline values: CDR1 SGDLS, CDR2 YYNGEE. The CDR3 consists of 15 residues. V was pared by 4 bases and J by 3 bases, with 6 bases of the junction left unmatched. Study-level points and caveats: There was clonal expansion of CD4+ and CD8+ blood T cells by week 6 at 0.1 to 3.0 mg/kg.

Details on this clone: What it recognizes is unknown.

This chain joins TRBV9 and TRBJ2-7; 11 bases map to TRBD2. The clonotype originates from an adult with an advanced solid tumor such as melanoma, head and neck, liver or kidney cancer. The input for sequencing was CD4+ or CD8+ T cells sorted from blood, taken in a trial of the OX40 agonist ivuxolimab. The CDR3: CASSPRLAGHYEQYF. The CDR3 region has the DNA TGTGCCAGCAGCCCTCGACTAGCGGGGCACTACGAGCAGTACTTC.